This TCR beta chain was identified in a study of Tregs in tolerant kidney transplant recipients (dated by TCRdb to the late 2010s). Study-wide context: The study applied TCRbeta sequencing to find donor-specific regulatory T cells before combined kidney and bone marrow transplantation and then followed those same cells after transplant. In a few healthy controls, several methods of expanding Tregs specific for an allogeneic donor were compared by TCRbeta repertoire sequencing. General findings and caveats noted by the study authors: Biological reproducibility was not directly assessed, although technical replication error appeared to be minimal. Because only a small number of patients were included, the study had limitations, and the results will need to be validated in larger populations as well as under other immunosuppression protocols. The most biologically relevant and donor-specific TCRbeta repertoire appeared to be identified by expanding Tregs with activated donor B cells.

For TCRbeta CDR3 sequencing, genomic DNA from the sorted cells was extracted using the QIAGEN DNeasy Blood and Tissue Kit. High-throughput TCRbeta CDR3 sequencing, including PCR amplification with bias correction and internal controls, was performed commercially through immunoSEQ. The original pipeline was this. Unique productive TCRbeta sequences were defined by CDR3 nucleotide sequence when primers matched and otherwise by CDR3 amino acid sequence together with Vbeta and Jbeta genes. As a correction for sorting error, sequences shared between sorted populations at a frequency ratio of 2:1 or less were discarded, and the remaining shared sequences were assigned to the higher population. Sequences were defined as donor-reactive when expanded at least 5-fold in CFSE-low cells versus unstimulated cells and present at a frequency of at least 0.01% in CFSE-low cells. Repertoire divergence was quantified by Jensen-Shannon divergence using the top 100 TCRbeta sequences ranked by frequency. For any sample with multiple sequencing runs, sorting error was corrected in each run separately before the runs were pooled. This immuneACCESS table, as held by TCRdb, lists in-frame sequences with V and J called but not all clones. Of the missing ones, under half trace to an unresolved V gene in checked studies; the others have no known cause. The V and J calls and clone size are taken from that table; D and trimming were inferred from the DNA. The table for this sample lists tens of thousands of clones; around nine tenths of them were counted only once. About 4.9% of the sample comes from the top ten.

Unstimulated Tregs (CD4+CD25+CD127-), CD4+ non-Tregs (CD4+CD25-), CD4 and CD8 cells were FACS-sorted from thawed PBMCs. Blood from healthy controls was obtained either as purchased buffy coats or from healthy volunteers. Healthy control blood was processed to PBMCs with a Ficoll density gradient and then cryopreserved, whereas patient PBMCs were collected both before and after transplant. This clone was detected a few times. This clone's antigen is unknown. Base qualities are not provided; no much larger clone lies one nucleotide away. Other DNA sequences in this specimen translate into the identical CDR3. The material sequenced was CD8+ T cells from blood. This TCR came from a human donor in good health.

The CDR3 sequence is CASSEGENTEAFF. The bases are TGTGCCAGCAGTGAGGGGGAGAACACTGAAGCTTTCTTT. The chain links TRBV6-4 with TRBJ1-1; TRBD1 could be the D gene, as 5 bases match. The CDR3 measures 13 amino acids from cysteine to phenylalanine. Of the read, only the CDR3 DNA is kept; its 39 bases are in frame from base 1. The CDR1 and CDR2 encoded by the germline V gene are MRHNA and SNTAGT. A distance of 6 bases separates the germline ends of V and J, which lose 3 bases and 1 base respectively.